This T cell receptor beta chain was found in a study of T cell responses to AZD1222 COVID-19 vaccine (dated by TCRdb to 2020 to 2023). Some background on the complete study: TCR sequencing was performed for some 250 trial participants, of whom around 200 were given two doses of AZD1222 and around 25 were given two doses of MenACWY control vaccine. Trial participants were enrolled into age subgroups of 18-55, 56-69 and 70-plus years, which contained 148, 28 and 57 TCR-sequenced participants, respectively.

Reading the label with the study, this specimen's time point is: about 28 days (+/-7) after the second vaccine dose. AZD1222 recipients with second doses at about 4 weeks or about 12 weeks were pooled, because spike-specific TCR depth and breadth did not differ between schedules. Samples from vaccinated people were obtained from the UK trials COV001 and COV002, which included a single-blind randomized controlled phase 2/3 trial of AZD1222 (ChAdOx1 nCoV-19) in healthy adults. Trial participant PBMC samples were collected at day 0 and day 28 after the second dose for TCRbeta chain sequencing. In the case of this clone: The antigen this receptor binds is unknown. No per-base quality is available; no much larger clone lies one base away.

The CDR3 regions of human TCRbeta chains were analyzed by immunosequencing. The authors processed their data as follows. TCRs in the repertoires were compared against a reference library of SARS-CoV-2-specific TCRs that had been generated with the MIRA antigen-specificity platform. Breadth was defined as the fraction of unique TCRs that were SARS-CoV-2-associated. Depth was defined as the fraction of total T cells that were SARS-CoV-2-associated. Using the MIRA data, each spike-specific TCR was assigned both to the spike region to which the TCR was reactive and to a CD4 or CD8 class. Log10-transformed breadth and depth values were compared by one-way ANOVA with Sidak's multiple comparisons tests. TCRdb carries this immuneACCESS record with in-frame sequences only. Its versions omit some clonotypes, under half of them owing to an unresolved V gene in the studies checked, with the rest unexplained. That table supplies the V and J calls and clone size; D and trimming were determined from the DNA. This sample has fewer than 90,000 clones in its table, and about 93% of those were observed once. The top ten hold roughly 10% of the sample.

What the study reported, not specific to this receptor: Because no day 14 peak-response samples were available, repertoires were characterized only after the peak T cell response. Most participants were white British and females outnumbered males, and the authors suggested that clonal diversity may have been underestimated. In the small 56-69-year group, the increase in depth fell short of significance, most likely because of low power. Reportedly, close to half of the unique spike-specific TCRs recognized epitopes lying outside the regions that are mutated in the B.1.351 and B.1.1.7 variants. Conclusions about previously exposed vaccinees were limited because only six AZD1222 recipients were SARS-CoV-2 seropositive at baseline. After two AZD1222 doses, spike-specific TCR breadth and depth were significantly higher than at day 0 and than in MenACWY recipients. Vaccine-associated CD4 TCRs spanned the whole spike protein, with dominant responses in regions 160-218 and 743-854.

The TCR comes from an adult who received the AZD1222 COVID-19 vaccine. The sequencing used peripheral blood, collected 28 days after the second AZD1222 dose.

In nucleotide form, the sequence is TGTGCCAGCAGCCGAGACAGGAACGAAAAACTGTTTTTT. Its product reads: CASSRDRNEKLFF. The chain was built from TRBV11-1 and TRBJ1-4, with TRBD1 as a weak D call on 6 bases. CDR1 is given as SGHAT and CDR2 as FQDESV, both from the germline V gene (reference sequence). From cysteine to phenylalanine, the CDR3 is 13 amino acids long. Of all the DNA, just the CDR3 is kept, 39 bases in frame from base 1. V was cut back by 5 bases and J by 8 bases, leaving a gap of 12 bases between them. The reference TRBV11-1 and TRBJ1-4 proteins fill in what lies around the CDR3, so the full variable domain reads EAEVAQSPRYKITEKSQAVAFWCDPISGHATLYWYRQILGQGPELLVQFQDESVVDDSQLPKDRFSAERLKGVDSTLKIQPAELGDSAMYLCASSRDRNEKLFFGSGTQLSVL.